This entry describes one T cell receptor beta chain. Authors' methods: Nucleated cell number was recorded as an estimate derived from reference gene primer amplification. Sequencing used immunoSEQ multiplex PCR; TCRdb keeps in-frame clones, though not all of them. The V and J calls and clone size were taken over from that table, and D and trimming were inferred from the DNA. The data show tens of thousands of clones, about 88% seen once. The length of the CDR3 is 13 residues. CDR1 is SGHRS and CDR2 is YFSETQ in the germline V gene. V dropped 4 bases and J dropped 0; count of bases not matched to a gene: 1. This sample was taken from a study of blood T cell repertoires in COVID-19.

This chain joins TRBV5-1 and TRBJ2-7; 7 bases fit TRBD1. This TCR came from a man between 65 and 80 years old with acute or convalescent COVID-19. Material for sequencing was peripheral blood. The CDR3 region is CASSGTDSYEQYF. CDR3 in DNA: TGCGCCAGCAGCGGGACAGACTCCTACGAGCAGTACTTC.